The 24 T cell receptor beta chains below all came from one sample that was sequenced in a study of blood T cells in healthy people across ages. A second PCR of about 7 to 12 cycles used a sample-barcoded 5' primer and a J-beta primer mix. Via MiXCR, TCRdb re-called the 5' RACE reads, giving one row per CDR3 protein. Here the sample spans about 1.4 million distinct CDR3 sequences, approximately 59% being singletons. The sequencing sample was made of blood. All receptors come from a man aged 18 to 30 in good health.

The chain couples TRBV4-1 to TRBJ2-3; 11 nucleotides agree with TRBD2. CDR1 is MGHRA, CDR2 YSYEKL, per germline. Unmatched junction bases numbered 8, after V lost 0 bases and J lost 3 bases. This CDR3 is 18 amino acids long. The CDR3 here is CASSQDGSGGASTDTQYF. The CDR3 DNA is TGCGCCAGCAGCCAAGATGGTAGCGGGGGGGCATCGACAGATACGCAGTATTTT.

CDR3 sequence: CASSQVEGSAFF. The CDR3 bases are TGTGCCAGCAGCCAAGTCGAGGGTTCAGCTTTCTTT. The rearrangement joins TRBV4-2 to TRBJ1-1, with no clear D. Germline values: CDR1 LGHNA, CDR2 YNFKEQ. V lost 1 base to trimming and J lost 10 bases, with 10 bases between them. The CDR3 sequence is 12 residues long.

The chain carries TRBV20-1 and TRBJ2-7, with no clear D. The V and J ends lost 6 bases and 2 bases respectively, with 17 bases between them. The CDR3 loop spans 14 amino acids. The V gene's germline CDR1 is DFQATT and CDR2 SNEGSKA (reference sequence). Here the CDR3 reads CSALTLRAAYEQYF. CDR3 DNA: TGCAGTGCCTTGACGCTCCGGGCGGCCTACGAGCAGTACTTC.

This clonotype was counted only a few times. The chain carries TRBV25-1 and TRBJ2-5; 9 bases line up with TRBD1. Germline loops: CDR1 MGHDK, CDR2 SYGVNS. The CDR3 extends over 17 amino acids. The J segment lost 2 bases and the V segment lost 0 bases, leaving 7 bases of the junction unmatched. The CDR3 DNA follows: TGTGCCAGCAGTGAATATCCGGGACAGGGTGATCAAGAGACCCAGTACTTC. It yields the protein CASSEYPGQGDQETQYF.

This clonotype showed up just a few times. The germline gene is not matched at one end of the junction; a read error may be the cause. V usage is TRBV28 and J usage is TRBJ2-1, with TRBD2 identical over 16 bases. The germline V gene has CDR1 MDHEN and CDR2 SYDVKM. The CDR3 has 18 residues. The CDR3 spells CASSSPFIGTSGRDEQFF. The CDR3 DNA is TGTGCCAGCAGTTCGCCGTTTATCGGGACTAGCGGGAGGGATGAGCAGTTCTTT.

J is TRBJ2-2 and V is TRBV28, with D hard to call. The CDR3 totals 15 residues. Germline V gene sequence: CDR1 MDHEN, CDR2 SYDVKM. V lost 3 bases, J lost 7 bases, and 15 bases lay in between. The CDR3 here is CASSFPYRADGELFF. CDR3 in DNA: TGTGCCAGCAGTTTCCCCTACCGGGCGGACGGGGAGCTGTTTTTT.

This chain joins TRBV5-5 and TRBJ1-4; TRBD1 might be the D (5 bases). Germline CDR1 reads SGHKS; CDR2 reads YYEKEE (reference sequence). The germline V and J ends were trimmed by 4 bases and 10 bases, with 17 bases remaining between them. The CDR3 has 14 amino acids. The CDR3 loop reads CASSPTGQGGKLFF. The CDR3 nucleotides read TGTGCCAGCAGCCCTACAGGCCAGGGCGGAAAACTGTTTTTT.

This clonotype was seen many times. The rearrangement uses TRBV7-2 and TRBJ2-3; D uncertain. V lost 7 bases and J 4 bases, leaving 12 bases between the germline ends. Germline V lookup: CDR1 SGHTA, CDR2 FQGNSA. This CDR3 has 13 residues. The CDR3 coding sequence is TGTGCCAGCACTTTACCTCCGGCAGATACGCAGTATTTT. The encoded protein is CASTLPPADTQYF.

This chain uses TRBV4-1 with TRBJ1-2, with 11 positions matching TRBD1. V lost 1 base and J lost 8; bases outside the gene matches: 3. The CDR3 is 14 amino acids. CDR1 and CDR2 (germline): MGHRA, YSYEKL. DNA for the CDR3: TGCGCCAGCAGCCAAGGGGGACAGGGGGACGGCTACACCTTC. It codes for CASSQGGQGDGYTF.

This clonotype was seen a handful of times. The CDR3 here is CSAIVLYPGTDTQYF. CDR3 in DNA: TGCAGTGCTATCGTACTATACCCCGGCACAGATACGCAGTATTTT. V is TRBV20-1 and J is TRBJ2-3, with D unresolved. Germline CDR1 DFQATT, CDR2 SNEGSKA (reference sequence). The germline V and J ends were trimmed by 4 bases and 1 base, with 15 bases remaining between them. The CDR3 contains 15 residues.

CDR3 bases: TGTGCCAGCAGTGAAGTTGGGGATCGCGGTGGCTACACCTTC. Amino acids: CASSEVGDRGGYTF. V is TRBV6-1 and J is TRBJ1-2; D is unclear. Trimming removed 1 base from V and 7 bases from J, with 13 bases in between. The CDR3 runs to 14 residues. Germline V gives CDR1 MNHNS, CDR2 SASEGT.

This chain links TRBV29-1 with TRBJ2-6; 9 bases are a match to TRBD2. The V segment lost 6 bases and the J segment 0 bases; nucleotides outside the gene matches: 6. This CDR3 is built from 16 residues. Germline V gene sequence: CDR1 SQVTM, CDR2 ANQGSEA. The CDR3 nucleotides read TGCAGCGTGATACTAGCGGGTCTCTCTGGGGCCAACGTCCTGACTTTC. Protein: CSVILAGLSGANVLTF.

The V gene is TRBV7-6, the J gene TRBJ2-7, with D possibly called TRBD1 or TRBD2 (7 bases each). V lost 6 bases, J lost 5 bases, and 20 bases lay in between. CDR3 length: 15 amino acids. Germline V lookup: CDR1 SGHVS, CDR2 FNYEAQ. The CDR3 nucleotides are TGTGCCAGCAGTCCAAGCGGGACAGAAGGCGACGAGCAGTACTTC. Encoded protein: CASSPSGTEGDEQYF.

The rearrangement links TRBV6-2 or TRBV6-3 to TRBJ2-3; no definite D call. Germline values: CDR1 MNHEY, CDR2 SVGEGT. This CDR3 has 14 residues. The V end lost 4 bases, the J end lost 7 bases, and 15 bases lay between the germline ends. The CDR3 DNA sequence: TGTGCCAGCAGTTTCTTAAACCAGGAGAATACGCAGTATTTT. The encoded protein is CASSFLNQENTQYF.

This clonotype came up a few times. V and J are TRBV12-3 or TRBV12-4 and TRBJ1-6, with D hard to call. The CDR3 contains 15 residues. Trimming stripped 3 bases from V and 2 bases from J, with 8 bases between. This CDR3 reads CASSLGRTYNSPLHF. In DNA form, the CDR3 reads TGTGCCAGCAGTTTGGGCAGAACCTATAATTCACCCCTCCACTTT.

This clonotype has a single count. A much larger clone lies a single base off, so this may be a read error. The CDR3 here is CTSSPPDTEADTQYF. DNA for the CDR3: TGTACCAGCTCACCACCGGACACCGAGGCAGATACGCAGTATTTT. The chain recombines TRBV18 with TRBJ2-3, with D possibly TRBD1 on 5 matching bases. The CDR3 sequence is 15 residues long. From germline, CDR1 is KGHSH and CDR2 LQKENI.

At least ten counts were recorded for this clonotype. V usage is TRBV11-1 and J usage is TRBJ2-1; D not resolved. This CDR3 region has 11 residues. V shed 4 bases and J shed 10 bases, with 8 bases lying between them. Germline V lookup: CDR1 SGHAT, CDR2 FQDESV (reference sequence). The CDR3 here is CASSWSREQFF. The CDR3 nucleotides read TGTGCCAGCAGCTGGTCAAGAGAGCAGTTCTTC.

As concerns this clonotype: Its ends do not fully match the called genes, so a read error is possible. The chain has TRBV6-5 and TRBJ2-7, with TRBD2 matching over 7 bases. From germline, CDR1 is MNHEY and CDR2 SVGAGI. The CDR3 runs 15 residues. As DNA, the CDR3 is TGTGCCGGCAGTTACAGTCCGGGGGGTCCTTACGAGCAGTACTTC. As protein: CAGSYSPGGPYEQYF.

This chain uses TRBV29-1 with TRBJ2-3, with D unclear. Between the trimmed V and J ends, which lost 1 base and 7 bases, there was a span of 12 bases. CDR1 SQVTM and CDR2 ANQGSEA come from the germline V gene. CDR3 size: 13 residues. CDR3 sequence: CSVEVGSSYTQYF. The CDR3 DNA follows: TGCAGCGTTGAAGTGGGGTCATCCTATACGCAGTATTTT.

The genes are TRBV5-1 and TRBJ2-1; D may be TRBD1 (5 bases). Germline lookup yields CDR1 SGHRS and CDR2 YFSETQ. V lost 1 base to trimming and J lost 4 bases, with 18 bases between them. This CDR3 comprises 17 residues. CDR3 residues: CASSLIVRVRQYNEQFF. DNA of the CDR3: TGCGCCAGCAGCTTGATCGTCAGGGTCCGGCAATACAATGAGCAGTTCTTC.

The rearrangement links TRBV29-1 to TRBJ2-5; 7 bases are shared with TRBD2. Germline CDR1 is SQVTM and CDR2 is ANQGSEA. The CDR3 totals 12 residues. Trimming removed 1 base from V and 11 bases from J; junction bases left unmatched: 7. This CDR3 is CSVEVRDYEQYF. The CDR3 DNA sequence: TGCAGCGTTGAAGTGAGGGACTATGAGCAGTACTTC.

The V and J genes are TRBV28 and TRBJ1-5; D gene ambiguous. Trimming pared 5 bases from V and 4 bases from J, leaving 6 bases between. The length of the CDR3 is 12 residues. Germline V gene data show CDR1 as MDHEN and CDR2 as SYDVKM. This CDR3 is CASSKPNQPQHF. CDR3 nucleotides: TGTGCCAGCAGTAAGCCAAATCAGCCCCAGCATTTT.

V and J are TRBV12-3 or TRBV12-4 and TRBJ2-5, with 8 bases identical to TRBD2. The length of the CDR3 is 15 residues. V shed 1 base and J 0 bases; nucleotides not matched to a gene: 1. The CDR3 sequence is CASSLEREYQETQYF. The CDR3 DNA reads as TGTGCCAGCAGTTTAGAGCGGGAGTACCAAGAGACCCAGTACTTC.

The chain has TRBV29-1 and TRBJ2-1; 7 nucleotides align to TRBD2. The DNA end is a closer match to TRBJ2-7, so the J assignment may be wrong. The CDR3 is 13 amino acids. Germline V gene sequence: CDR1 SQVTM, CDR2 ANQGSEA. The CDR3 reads CSASTSSYNEQYF. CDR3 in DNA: TGCAGCGCCTCGACTAGCTCCTACAATGAGCAGTACTTC.